This T cell receptor (beta chain) was retrieved from a study of cytomegalovirus exposure and HLA in healthy donors. Study-level results: Productive status was seen about 87% or about 30% of the time for most TCR beta V segments in an earlier analysis. V- and J-gene trimming of TCR beta was linked (in a later analysis) to a missense DCLRE1C variant. In a later analysis, at a false discovery rate of 0.05, roughly 16,000 TCR beta sequences matched HLA alleles.

A multiplex PCR was run with 60 Vbeta primers and 13 Jbeta primers. Data came from immunoSEQ multiplex PCR; TCRdb stores just in-frame clones and leaves some out. The data contain approximately 100,000 clones, more than 60% of them seen just once; the ten biggest clones take up approximately 4.3%. CDR3 size: 15 residues. From germline, CDR1 is MNHNS and CDR2 SASEGT. Germline trimming cut 3 bases from V and 1 base from J; bases unmatched to any gene: 3. As for this clone: As yet, its antigen is unknown.

The V gene is TRBV6-1, the J gene TRBJ1-5; 7 bases are shared with TRBD1. The source is a young woman in good health and CMV-seropositive. The sample was PBMCs. CDR3 coding DNA: TGTGCCAGCAGTGACGGGACAGTCAGCAATCAGCCCCAGCATTTT. Protein sequence: CASSDGTVSNQPQHF.